A selection of T cell receptor beta chains follows, all from one sample in a study of blood T cell repertoires in COVID-19. Sequencing was performed with immunoSEQ multiplex PCR; in TCRdb, only in-frame clones are kept and a portion is missing. Of 100,000 to 150,000 clones listed, over 75% are singletons. Specimen: peripheral blood. These receptors came from a man aged 80 or over with active or convalescent COVID-19. The CDR3 runs from the conserved cysteine through the conserved F or W. A D gene is named only where the DNA matches it firmly. Not all rows give a size; the values are once, few, many and, for expanded clones, a class.

>-|TRBJ2-5|-|TRBV15
TGTGCCACCAACGGCGGGGGACATCAAGAGACCCAGTACTTC
CATNGGGHQETQYF
>-|TRBJ1-1|-|TRBV5-4
TGTGCCAGCAGCCCGCCGGGGGGGGGCACTGAAGCTTTCTTT
CASSPPGGGTEAFF
>-|TRBJ2-7|many|TRBV7-9
TGTGCCAGCAGCCCGACAGACTACGAGCAGTACTTC
CASSPTDYEQYF
>-|TRBJ1-6|-|TRBV5-8
TGTGCCAGCAGTCAGGACTCCTGGGCATCACCCCTCCACTTT
CASSQDSWASPLHF
>-|TRBJ1-5|-|TRBV14
TGTGCCAGCAGCCAAGGGGCTGGTACTCAGCCCCAGCATTTT
CASSQGAGTQPQHF
>-|TRBJ2-7|-|TRBV7-6
TGTGCCAGCAGCTTAGTGGGGGTAGGGGACTGGAGCTCCTACGAGCAGTACTTC
CASSLVGVGDWSSYEQYF
>TRBD1|TRBJ1-1|-|TRBV7-2
TGTGCCAGCAGCTTACGACAGGGCTTTAAGAGGGCTTTCTTT
CASSLRQGFKRAFF
>TRBD1|TRBJ2-5|few|TRBV7-6
TGTGCCAGCAGCTCTAACTTGGGACAGGGATTCCAAGAGACCCAGTACTTC
CASSSNLGQGFQETQYF
>TRBD2|TRBJ2-1|-|TRBV24-1
TGTGCCACCAGTTTAGCGGGAGGCTCCTACAATGAGCAGTTCTTC
CATSLAGGSYNEQFF
>-|TRBJ2-7|-|TRBV5-6
TGTGCCAGCAGCTTGGATAGGCAGGGAAAGCAGTACTTC
CASSLDRQGKQYF
>-|TRBJ1-1|-|TRBV11-1
TGTGCCAGCAGCTTAGTCTGGAGACTGAACACTGAAGCTTTCTTT
CASSLVWRLNTEAFF
>TRBD2|TRBJ2-5|-|TRBV5-1
TGCGCCAGCAGCGTTAATAGGGCCGGACTAGCGGGAGGGTCCGAATCAGAGACCCAGTACTTC
CASSVNRAGLAGGSESETQYF
>-|TRBJ2-7|once|TRBV21-1
TGTGCCAGCAGCAAAACCAGGACAGCTTACGAGCAGTACTTC
CASSKTRTAYEQYF
>-|TRBJ1-1|-|TRBV4-3
TGCGCCAGCAGCCTAATGGCGGAGAACACTGAAGCTTTCTTT
CASSLMAENTEAFF
>TRBD1|TRBJ2-7|-|TRBV5-4
TGTGCCAGCAGCTTGTACAGGGGGCAAGAGCAGTACTTC
CASSLYRGQEQYF
>TRBD2|TRBJ2-2|-|TRBV29-1
TGCAGCGTTGCACCCCCGGGAGGGCAGGGGACCGGGGAGCTGTTTTTT
CSVAPPGGQGTGELFF
>TRBD1|TRBJ2-1|-|TRBV27
TGTGCCAGCACCAGGGGACAGTATTCCTACAATGAGCAGTTCTTC
CASTRGQYSYNEQFF
>-|TRBJ1-2|-|TRBV5-1
TGCGCCAGCAGCTGGGATGACAGAACGGAGGGCTACACCTTC
CASSWDDRTEGYTF
>-|TRBJ1-4|-|TRBV30
TGTGCCTGGAGGGGGGGAGTTAATGAAAAACTGTTTTTT
CAWRGGVNEKLFF
>TRBD1|TRBJ2-5|-|TRBV18
TGTGCCAGCTCACCCAGACAGGGGACAGAGACCCAGTACTTC
CASSPRQGTETQYF
>TRBD1|TRBJ1-6|-|TRBV18
TGTGCCAGCTCACCGAACAGGGGGTTGAATTCACCCCTCCACTTT
CASSPNRGLNSPLHF
>-|TRBJ1-1|-|TRBV6-2/TRBV6-3
TGTGCCAGCAGTTACCCCTTGACAGGCCCCTTGAACACTGAAGCTTTCTTT
CASSYPLTGPLNTEAFF
>-|TRBJ2-1|-|TRBV25-1
TGTGCCAGCAGCGCTAACGGGGTATACAATGAGCAGTTCTTC
CASSANGVYNEQFF
>-|TRBJ2-3|-|TRBV2
TGTGCCAGCAGTGAAGGAGCAGGGGATACGCAGTATTTT
CASSEGAGDTQYF